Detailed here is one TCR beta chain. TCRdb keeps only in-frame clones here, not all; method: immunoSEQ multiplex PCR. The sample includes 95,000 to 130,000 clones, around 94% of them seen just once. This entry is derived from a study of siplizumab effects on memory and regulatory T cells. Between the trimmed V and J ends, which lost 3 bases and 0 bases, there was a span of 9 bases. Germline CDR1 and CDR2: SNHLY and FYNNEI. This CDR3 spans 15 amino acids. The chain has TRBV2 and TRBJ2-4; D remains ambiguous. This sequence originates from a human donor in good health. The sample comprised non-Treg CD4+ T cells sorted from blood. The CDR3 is CASSDTFLAKNIQYF. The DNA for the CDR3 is TGTGCCAGCAGTGATACCTTCCTAGCCAAAAACATTCAGTACTTC.